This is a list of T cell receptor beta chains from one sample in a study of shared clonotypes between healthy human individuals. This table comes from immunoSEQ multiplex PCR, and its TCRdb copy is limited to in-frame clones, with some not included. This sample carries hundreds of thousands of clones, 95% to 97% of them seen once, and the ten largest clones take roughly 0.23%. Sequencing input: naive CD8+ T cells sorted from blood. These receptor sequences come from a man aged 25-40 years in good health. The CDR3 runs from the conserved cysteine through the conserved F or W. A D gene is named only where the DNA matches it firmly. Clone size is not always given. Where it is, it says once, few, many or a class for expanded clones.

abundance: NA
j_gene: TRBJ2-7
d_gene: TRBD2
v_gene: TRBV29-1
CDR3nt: TGCAGCGTCGATGGACTAGCGGGAGGAGACTCCTACGAGCAGTACTTC
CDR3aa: CSVDGLAGGDSYEQYF

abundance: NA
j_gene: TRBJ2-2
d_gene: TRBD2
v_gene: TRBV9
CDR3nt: TGTGCCAGCAGCGTAGCGGCGGGAGGGCCGGACACCGGGGAGCTGTTTTTT
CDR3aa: CASSVAAGGPDTGELFF

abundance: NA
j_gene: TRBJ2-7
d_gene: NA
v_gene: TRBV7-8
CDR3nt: TGTGCCAGCAGCTTAGTACTAGCCTCTGCCTACGAGCAGTACTTC
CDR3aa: CASSLVLASAYEQYF

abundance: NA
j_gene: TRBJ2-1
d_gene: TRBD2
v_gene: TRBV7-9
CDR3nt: TGTGCCAGCAGCTCGCGGGGGGGAAACTACAATGAGCAGTTCTTC
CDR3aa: CASSSRGGNYNEQFF

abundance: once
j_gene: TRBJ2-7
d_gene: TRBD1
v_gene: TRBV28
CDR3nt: TGTGCCAGCAGTGGCCGTAGGACAGGAATTCTCCTCGACGAGCAGTACTTC
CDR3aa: CASSGRRTGILLDEQYF

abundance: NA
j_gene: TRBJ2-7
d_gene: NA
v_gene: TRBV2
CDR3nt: TGTGCCAGCAGTGAGCTAAGGTACCACGAGCAGTACTTC
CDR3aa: CASSELRYHEQYF

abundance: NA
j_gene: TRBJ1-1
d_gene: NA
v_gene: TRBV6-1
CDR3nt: TGTGCCAGCAGTGAATGGGATAACACTGAAGCTTTCTTT
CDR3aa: CASSEWDNTEAFF

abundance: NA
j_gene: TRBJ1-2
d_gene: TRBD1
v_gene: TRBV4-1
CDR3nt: TGCGCCAGCAGCCAATTTGCCGGGACAGCATACTCAAACTATGGCTACACCTTC
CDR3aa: CASSQFAGTAYSNYGYTF

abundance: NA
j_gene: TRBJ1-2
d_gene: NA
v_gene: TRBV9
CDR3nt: TGTGCCAGCAGCGTAGGAGAGGGAATTCCCTTGGATGGTGGCTACACCTTC
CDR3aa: CASSVGEGIPLDGGYTF

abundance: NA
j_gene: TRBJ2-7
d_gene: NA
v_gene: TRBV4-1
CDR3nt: TGCGCCAGCAGCCGGGGGAACTCCTACGAGCAGTACTTC
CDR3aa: CASSRGNSYEQYF

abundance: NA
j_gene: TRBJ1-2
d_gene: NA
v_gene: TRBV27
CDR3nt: TGTGCCAGCAGTTTATCGTATGGGGGCGACTATGGCTACACCTTC
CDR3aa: CASSLSYGGDYGYTF